A single sample gave rise to the 9 T cell receptor beta chains below, sequenced in a study of cytomegalovirus exposure and HLA in healthy donors. This PCR relied on a set of 60 Vbeta primers and 13 Jbeta primers. TCRdb keeps only in-frame clones here, not all; method: immunoSEQ multiplex PCR. The sample contains 160,000 or so clones, 75% to 85% of which appear only once. The specimen was PBMCs. The source is a man aged 50-59 years in good health and CMV-seropositive.

The chain is built from TRBV6-5 and TRBJ1-5, with 7 bases matching TRBD1. The CDR3 is made up of 14 amino acids. With 4 bases clipped from V and 3 bases from J, the junction kept 3 bases outside the gene matches. The germline gives CDR1 MNHEY, CDR2 SVGAGI. The CDR3 spells CASSLGQANQPQHF. CDR3 bases: TGTGCCAGCAGTTTAGGACAGGCCAATCAGCCCCAGCATTTT.

This sequence joins TRBV19 and TRBJ1-5, with a weak D call TRBD1 (5 bases). Deletions cut 0 bases from V and 5 bases from J, with 26 bases between. The CDR3 covers 20 residues. Germline loops: CDR1 LNHDA, CDR2 SQIVND (reference sequence). CDR3 coding DNA: TGTGCCAGTAGTATAGATGGCCCGACGGGGGTGGGCACCAACGATCAGCCCCAGCATTTT. It is translated as CASSIDGPTGVGTNDQPQHF.

The chain combines TRBV7-9 with TRBJ2-5, with 7 nucleotides matching TRBD1. CDR3 size: 16 residues. The germline V gene has CDR1 SEHNR and CDR2 FQNEAQ (reference sequence). V was pared by 3 bases and J by 7 bases, with 14 bases of the junction left unmatched. The CDR3 loop reads CASSLNRGGGSGTQYF. The CDR3 bases are TGTGCCAGCAGCTTGAACAGGGGCGGCGGGTCAGGGACCCAGTACTTC.

This chain connects TRBV30 to TRBJ1-2, with 7 positions matching TRBD1. In germline, CDR1 is GTSNPN, CDR2 SVGIG (reference sequence). This CDR3 is 15 amino acids long. Unmatched junction bases numbered 12, after V lost 1 base and J lost 7 bases. CDR3 residues: CAWSALDRADVGYTF. CDR3 DNA: TGTGCCTGGAGTGCCCTAGACAGGGCGGACGTTGGCTACACCTTC.

The chain is built from TRBV10-3 and TRBJ1-4, with D unclear. This CDR3 is built from 14 residues. Deletions cut 6 bases from V and 12 bases from J, with 20 bases between. The germline V gene has CDR1 ENHRY and CDR2 SYGVKD. The CDR3 is CAISEVGLVGELFF. The CDR3 region has the DNA TGTGCCATCAGCGAAGTAGGCCTCGTCGGGGAACTGTTTTTT.

The V gene is TRBV7-9, the J gene TRBJ2-1; 11 bases are a match to TRBD2. This CDR3 region has 15 residues. Losses at the gene ends were 1 base for V and 8 bases for J; bases not matched to a gene: 4. CDR1 and CDR2 from the germline V gene are SEHNR and FQNEAQ (reference sequence). The CDR3 DNA reads TGTGCCAGCAGCTTAGTACTAGCGGGAGTGGATGAGCAGTTCTTC. Amino acid sequence: CASSLVLAGVDEQFF.

The CDR3, as DNA: TGCGCCAGCAGCGGGACAGGGTCTGGCTACACCTTC. Its protein is CASSGTGSGYTF. The rearrangement links TRBV4-1 to TRBJ1-2; 9 positions match TRBD1. The CDR3 is 12 residues long. Germline V gene sequence: CDR1 MGHRA, CDR2 YSYEKL. V shed 5 bases, J shed 7 bases, and the junction held 2 bases outside the gene matches.

The chain couples TRBV28 to TRBJ2-5, with 8 bases matching TRBD2. Looked up from germline, CDR1 is MDHEN and CDR2 is SYDVKM. The trim removed 7 bases at V and 7 bases at J, leaving 20 bases unmatched. The CDR3 loop spans 17 amino acids. CDR3 amino acids: CASTVPRGTGGEGTQYF. Here the CDR3 DNA reads TGTGCCAGCACGGTCCCTCGGGGGACGGGAGGGGAAGGGACCCAGTACTTC.

The rearrangement uses TRBV5-1 and TRBJ2-5; the match to TRBD2 covers 7 bases. The germline V gene encodes CDR1 SGHRS and CDR2 YFSETQ. The CDR3 length is 15 residues. With V trimmed by 6 bases and J by 5 bases, 13 bases remained unmatched. DNA for the CDR3: TGCGCCAGCACGACCTTGGGCAGGGAGGGGGAGACCCAGTACTTC. This encodes CASTTLGREGETQYF. Based on the CDR3 plus reference TRBV5-1 and TRBJ2-5, the full variable domain is KAGVTQTPRYLIKTRGQQVTLSCSPISGHRSVSWYQQTPGQGLQFLFEYFSETQRNKGNFPGRFSGRQFSNSRSEMNVSTLELGDSALYLCASTTLGREGETQYFGPGTRLLVL.